This TCR beta chain was recorded in a study of T cell repertoires in ileal Crohn's disease. Here immunoSEQ multiplex PCR was the method, and the copy in TCRdb shows in-frame clones only, minus some. The sample has about 62,000 clones; less than 90% are singletons. Time point defined: neoterminal ileum biopsy at postoperative endoscopy, about 6 months after surgery. CDR1 and CDR2 from the germline V gene are GTSNPN and SVGIG (reference sequence). V shed 2 bases, J shed 0 bases, and the junction held 4 bases outside the gene matches. The CDR3 is 15 residues long. The chain couples TRBV30 to TRBJ2-1; 7 positions agree with TRBD1. Sequencing was carried out using ileal tissue. The source is an adult with Crohn's disease. The CDR3 reads CAWSKQGTSYNEQFF. The CDR3, as DNA: TGTGCCTGGAGTAAACAGGGGACCTCCTACAATGAGCAGTTCTTC. The full variable domain, completed using reference TRBV30 and TRBJ2-1, is SQTIHQWPATLVQPVGSPLSLECTVEGTSNPNLYWYRQAAGRGLQLLFYSVGIGQISSEVPQNLSASRPQDRQFILSSKKLLLSDSGFYLCAWSKQGTSYNEQFFGPGTRLTVL.